This T cell receptor (beta chain) emerged from a study of shared clonotypes between healthy human individuals. Study-wide points: Clonotype sharing among donors likely depends on sequencing depth. Non-shared clonotypes had lower generation probabilities than those shared by all four donors.

TCRdb's table, derived via immunoSEQ multiplex PCR, lists solely in-frame clones and lacks some. The sample has around 1.1 million clones; 60% to 80% are singletons. The ends were cut back, 2 bases at V and 9 bases at J, with 12 bases in the middle. Germline V gene data show CDR1 as SGHDT and CDR2 as YYEEEE. CDR3 length: 13 amino acids. This clone was observed once. What it recognizes is unknown. The receptor was derived from a man aged 18 to 35 in good health. Some clones in this sample may be carry-over from other donors' samples. Input material: memory CD4+ T cells from PBMCs. Indicated subset: CD45RA-negative fraction. The chain combines TRBV5-6 with TRBJ1-5; D ambiguous. This CDR3 is CASSFPREGPQHF. CDR3 bases: TGTGCCAGCAGCTTCCCGAGGGAGGGGCCCCAGCATTTT.